The clone carrying this T cell receptor (beta chain) was detected a few times. Every TCR cDNA molecule carried a tag that served as a unique molecular identifier. TCRdb passed the 5' RACE reads through MiXCR, listing each CDR3 protein once. Here the sample spans some 30,000 distinct CDR3 sequences, about 10% being singletons. Time point indicated: blood at routine non-recurrence follow-up after resection. These data are taken from a study of spatial heterogeneity in lung cancer. The wider study: Those follow-up PBMC samples that were available underwent sequencing, at a median interval of approximately two years following resection. Detection consistently captured more beta-chain sequences than alpha-chain sequences.

This TCR was recovered from a female donor with early-stage non-small cell lung cancer. This sample comprised PBMCs, obtained at follow-up.

The CDR3 here is CASSLSGQGGGGTEAFF. For the CDR3, the DNA is TGTGCCAGCAGTCTCTCCGGACAGGGCGGTGGGGGCACTGAAGCTTTCTTT. V usage is TRBV12-3 or TRBV12-4 and J usage is TRBJ1-1, with 8 bases that match TRBD1. The CDR3 contains 17 residues. The V and J ends lost 5 bases and 4 bases, in that order; junction bases with no gene match: 15.